These 27 T cell receptor beta chains were sequenced from one sample in a study of cytomegalovirus exposure and HLA in healthy donors (dated by TCRdb to about 2017). To prepare the library, the immunoSEQ multiplex PCR assay was applied. For the multiplex PCR, a mixture combining 60 forward primers for TCR Vbeta segments and 13 reverse primers for TCR Jbeta segments was used. TCRdb's version of the immuneACCESS table is confined to in-frame rearrangements and falls short of the full clone set. An unresolved V gene accounts for under half of the shortfall where checked; the remainder is of unknown origin. The sample data list about 150,000 clones, and roughly a tenth of these were observed just once. Approximately 2% of the sample goes to the ten largest clones. The specimen was PBMCs. The receptors were sampled from a male donor in good health and CMV-seronegative.

V is TRBV15 and J is TRBJ1-3; 8 bases are shared with TRBD1. V shed 1 base, J shed 5 bases, and the junction held 4 bases outside the gene matches. CDR1 is LNHNV, CDR2 YYDKDF, per germline (reference sequence). This CDR3 is 15 amino acids long. The CDR3 DNA sequence: TGTGCCACCAGCAGAGTACAGGGGGTCAGAAACACCATATATTTT. It is translated as CATSRVQGVRNTIYF.

This clone was detected a few times. The J gene is TRBJ1-1, the V gene TRBV7-9; a possible D gene is TRBD1 (6 bases). Trimming pared 10 bases from V and 1 base from J, leaving 13 bases between. The CDR3 covers 13 residues. Germline V gives CDR1 SEHNR, CDR2 FQNEAQ (reference sequence). CDR3 residues: CATERGGNTEAFF. The CDR3, as DNA: TGTGCCACAGAAAGGGGGGGGAACACTGAAGCTTTCTTT.

The chain links TRBV19 to TRBJ1-1; TRBD1 matches at 8 bases. CDR1 LNHDA and CDR2 SQIVND come from the germline V gene (reference sequence). The length of the CDR3 is 14 residues. The J segment lost 4 bases and the V segment lost 2 bases, leaving 3 bases of the junction unmatched. As DNA, the CDR3 is TGTGCCAGTAGTATACAGGGGGCGGGCACTGAAGCTTTCTTT. This encodes CASSIQGAGTEAFF.

This chain links TRBV7-9 with TRBJ2-5; D is possibly TRBD1 (6 bases). Germline V gives CDR1 SEHNR, CDR2 FQNEAQ (reference sequence). The germline V and J ends were trimmed by 5 bases and 5 bases, with 18 bases remaining between them. This CDR3 has 15 amino acids. The CDR3 coding sequence is TGTGCCAGCAGCATAGAAAAGGGGGTCGGGGAGACCCAGTACTTC. Translating gives CASSIEKGVGETQYF.

V and J are TRBV7-8 and TRBJ2-5; TRBD2 matches 15 bases. Germline lookup yields CDR1 SGHVS and CDR2 FQNEAQ. This CDR3 comprises 18 residues. V shed 4 bases, J shed 2 bases, and the junction held 8 bases outside the gene matches. The CDR3 is CASSSSPGLAGGQETQYF. The DNA for the CDR3 is TGTGCCAGCAGCTCCTCCCCGGGACTAGCGGGGGGACAAGAGACCCAGTACTTC. Filled out from reference TRBV7-8 and TRBJ2-5, the complete variable domain reads GAGVSQSPRYKVAKRGQDVALRCDPISGHVSLFWYQQALGQGPEFLTYFQNEAQLDKSGLPSDRFFAERPEGSVSTLKIQRTQQEDSAVYLCASSSSPGLAGGQETQYFGPGTRLLVL.

This clone showed up just a few times. The rearrangement joins TRBV5-4 to TRBJ2-5; D is perhaps TRBD2 (5 bases). Germline V gene data show CDR1 as SGHNT and CDR2 as YYREEE (reference sequence). This CDR3 spans 13 amino acids. Between the trimmed V and J ends, which lost 7 bases and 1 base, there was a span of 11 bases. The CDR3 reads CASHRETQETQYF. For the CDR3, the DNA is TGTGCCAGCCATAGGGAGACCCAAGAGACCCAGTACTTC.

This clone was found a few times. The chain has TRBV7-9 and TRBJ2-3; TRBD2 aligns across 7 bases. The germline V gene has CDR1 SEHNR and CDR2 FQNEAQ (reference sequence). CDR3 size: 15 residues. Germline trimming cut 1 base from V and 0 bases from J; bases unmatched to any gene: 1. CDR3 in DNA: TGTGCCAGCAGCTTAGTGGGGGGGAGCACAGATACGCAGTATTTT. It codes for CASSLVGGSTDTQYF.

This clone occurred a few times. The V and J genes are TRBV27 and TRBJ2-5; D gene ambiguous. The CDR3 runs to 13 residues. Germline CDR1 reads MNHEY; CDR2 reads SMNVEV (reference sequence). The germline V and J ends were trimmed by 3 bases and 0 bases, with 5 bases remaining between them. In DNA, the CDR3 is TGTGCCAGCAGTTTGTATTACCAAGAGACCCAGTACTTC. Encoded protein: CASSLYYQETQYF.

This clone has just a few counts. This chain links TRBV7-2 with TRBJ2-3, with TRBD2 identical over 11 bases. The CDR3 totals 14 residues. The germline V gene has CDR1 SGHTA and CDR2 FQGNSA. V dropped 1 base and J dropped 10; count of bases not matched to a gene: 4. The CDR3 DNA sequence: TGTGCCAGCAGCTTAGGGACTAGCGGGCAGGCGCAGTATTTT. Its protein product is CASSLGTSGQAQYF.

This clone was found a few times. The V call is TRBV20-1, the J call TRBJ2-7; D is possibly TRBD1 (5 bases). With 5 bases removed from V and 6 bases from J, the gap between germline ends came to 11 bases. This CDR3 has 11 residues. Germline CDR1 is DFQATT and CDR2 is SNEGSKA (reference sequence). The CDR3 reads CSAPTGFEQYF. The CDR3 nucleotides are TGCAGTGCTCCAACAGGCTTCGAGCAGTACTTC.

This clone was seen a few times. This chain connects TRBV27 to TRBJ2-7, with a weak D call TRBD2 (6 bases). CDR1 is MNHEY, CDR2 SMNVEV, per germline (reference sequence). This CDR3 spans 15 amino acids. V was pared by 6 bases and J by 2 bases, with 17 bases between. The CDR3 DNA sequence: TGTGCCAGCAGCTTAGGCGGACCGGGGGCCTACGAGCAGTACTTC. Its translation is CASSLGGPGAYEQYF.

V and J are TRBV19 and TRBJ2-7; possible D gene TRBD2, 6 bases. This CDR3 region has 13 residues. The V and J ends lost 1 base and 5 bases respectively, with 9 bases between them. Germline V gene sequence: CDR1 LNHDA, CDR2 SQIVND (reference sequence). This chain's CDR3 is CASSIGPGDEQYF. DNA of the CDR3: TGTGCCAGTAGTATAGGGCCGGGAGACGAGCAGTACTTC.

CDR3 nucleotide sequence: TGTGCCAGCAGCTCGAACAGGGGGCGACGCTCTGGAAACACCATATATTTT. This translates into CASSSNRGRRSGNTIYF. This chain joins TRBV5-8 and TRBJ1-3, with 9 bases fitting TRBD1. CDR3 length: 17 residues. The V gene's germline CDR1 is SGHTS and CDR2 YDEGEE. J gave up 0 bases and V 3 bases, and 7 bases lay outside the gene matches.

The sample holds a few counts of this clone. This sequence joins TRBV19 and TRBJ1-2; the match to TRBD1 covers 9 bases. The germline gives CDR1 LNHDA, CDR2 SQIVND (reference sequence). The CDR3 is 14 amino acids. Unmatched junction bases numbered 7, after V lost 4 bases and J lost 7 bases. The CDR3 DNA reads as TGTGCCAGTAGTACTCTGGTGGGACAGGGTGGCTACACCTTC. Amino acid sequence: CASSTLVGQGGYTF.

The chain couples TRBV19 to TRBJ2-2, with D hard to call. This CDR3 is 12 amino acids long. Germline CDR1 LNHDA, CDR2 SQIVND (reference sequence). The V end was cut by 8 bases, the J end by 4 bases, with 8 bases between. The DNA for the CDR3 is TGTGCCAGTTTCAGATCCACCGGGGAGCTGTTTTTT. Translating gives CASFRSTGELFF.

V usage is TRBV5-1 and J usage is TRBJ2-7, with TRBD1 matching 12 bases. Germline trimming cut 4 bases from V and 7 bases from J; bases unmatched to any gene: 9. The CDR3 spans 15 residues. CDR1 and CDR2 (germline): SGHRS, YFSETQ. CDR3 amino acids: CASSVTGTGGEEQYF. CDR3 coding DNA: TGCGCCAGCAGCGTCACCGGGACAGGGGGCGAAGAGCAGTACTTC.

This clone was seen only a few times. The gene calls are TRBV13 and TRBJ1-5; weak D call: TRBD1 (6 bases). CDR1 is PRHDT, CDR2 FYEKMQ, per germline (reference sequence). This CDR3 region has 14 residues. Trimming left V 5 bases short and J 4 bases short, with 12 bases between. The CDR3 bases are TGTGCCAGCAGCCTGGGACAAAGTAATCAGCCCCAGCATTTT. It codes for CASSLGQSNQPQHF.

This clone has more than one count but fewer than ten. The V call is TRBV19, the J call TRBJ1-1; 7 bases agree with TRBD1. Germline loops: CDR1 LNHDA, CDR2 SQIVND (reference sequence). Trimming took 5 bases from V and 8 from J; bases not matched to a gene: 8. The CDR3 contains 13 residues. The CDR3 region has the DNA TGTGCCAGTAGTCGCCACGCACAGGGGGAAGCTTTCTTT. As protein: CASSRHAQGEAFF.

This clone was seen more than once but under ten times. The chain couples TRBV2 to TRBJ2-6; D ambiguous. Per the germline V gene, CDR1 is SNHLY and CDR2 is FYNNEI. Trimming stripped 4 bases from V and 3 bases from J, with 10 bases between. This CDR3 is 15 amino acids long. Written as DNA, the CDR3 is TGTGCCAGCAGTGGAGAGAGTGGTGGGGCCAACGTCCTGACTTTC. Its translation: CASSGESGGANVLTF.

This clone appeared a few times. The chain recombines TRBV11-2 with TRBJ1-1; D perhaps matches TRBD1 (5 bases). The CDR3 is 16 amino acids. Germline values: CDR1 SGHAT, CDR2 FQNNGV. Trimming removed 5 bases from V and 4 bases from J, with 20 bases in between. The CDR3 here is CASSPGRDRGTTEAFF. The CDR3 DNA is TGTGCCAGCAGCCCCGGCAGGGATAGGGGAACCACTGAAGCTTTCTTT.

The chain links TRBV28 to TRBJ1-3; D is uncertain. V lost 6 bases and J lost 5, with 23 bases in between. The CDR3 contains 17 residues. The V gene's germline CDR1 is MDHEN and CDR2 SYDVKM. Here the CDR3 DNA reads TGTGCCAGCAGCCCTGTGGAGGTCAAGGCTCGGAGAAACACCATATATTTT. This translates into CASSPVEVKARRNTIYF. Variable domain in full (rest from reference TRBV28 and TRBJ1-3): DVKVTQSSRYLVKRTGEKVFLECVQDMDHENMFWYRQDPGLGLRLIYFSYDVKMKEKGDIPEGYSVSREKKERFSLILESASTNQTSMYLCASSPVEVKARRNTIYFGEGSWLTVV.

Here the CDR3 reads CASSLGTSGSRNIQYF. DNA for the CDR3: TGTGCCAGCAGCCTAGGGACTAGCGGGAGTAGGAACATTCAGTACTTC. The rearrangement uses TRBV11-2 and TRBJ2-4; 14 nucleotides line up with TRBD2. Germline values: CDR1 SGHAT, CDR2 FQNNGV. The CDR3 spans 16 residues. Trimming cost V 5 bases and J 7 bases; bases outside gene matches: 7.

This clone has more than one count but fewer than ten. This chain connects TRBV28 to TRBJ1-1; the D gene is possibly TRBD1 (6 bases). This CDR3 has 15 residues. From germline, CDR1 is MDHEN and CDR2 SYDVKM. Trimming cost V 5 bases and J 0 bases, with 13 bases left between them. The DNA of the CDR3 is TGTGCCAGCAGTCCATGGGGGGGCGTGAACACTGAAGCTTTCTTT. Translated, it gives CASSPWGGVNTEAFF.

V gene TRBV5-6 combines with J gene TRBJ2-5; D might be TRBD2 (7 bases). CDR1 is SGHDT and CDR2 is YYEEEE in the germline V gene. Trimming removed 4 bases at V and 5 bases at J, with 18 bases between. The CDR3 is 15 amino acids. CDR3 nucleotide sequence: TGTGCCAGCAGCCCCCCCCTGCGGGGGCGGGAGACCCAGTACTTC. Residues: CASSPPLRGRETQYF.

The V call is TRBV27, the J call TRBJ2-7, with D hard to call. This CDR3 contains 14 residues. With 0 bases removed from V and 2 bases from J, the gap between germline ends came to 8 bases. Germline CDR1 and CDR2: MNHEY and SMNVEV (reference sequence). CDR3: CASSLSSTAYEQYF. CDR3 bases: TGTGCCAGCAGTTTATCGTCTACAGCCTACGAGCAGTACTTC.

In this sample, this clone turned up a few times. V usage is TRBV6-1 and J usage is TRBJ1-1; no clear D gene. V gave up 1 base and J gave up 5 bases, with 8 bases separating them. CDR1 MNHNS and CDR2 SASEGT come from the germline V gene. The CDR3 is 13 amino acids. CDR3 sequence (DNA): TGTGCCAGCAGTGAAGGACTGGTGACTGAAGCTTTCTTT. This translates into CASSEGLVTEAFF.

This clone occurred a few times. The J gene is TRBJ1-5, the V gene TRBV5-6; 8 bases line up with TRBD1. J gave up 3 bases and V 4 bases, and 9 bases lay outside the gene matches. The CDR3 covers 16 residues. CDR1 and CDR2 from the germline V gene are SGHDT and YYEEEE. CDR3 amino acids: CASSSAGQVLNQPQHF. In DNA, the CDR3 is TGTGCCAGCAGCAGCGCGGGACAGGTACTCAATCAGCCCCAGCATTTT.